This T cell receptor (beta chain) was sequenced during a study of shared clonotypes between healthy human individuals. Study-level information: The composition of the donors was a couple of women and three men aged 18 to 49.

The CDR3 is 13 residues long. CDR1 is KGHSH, CDR2 LQKENI, per germline. The V and J ends lost 3 bases and 14 bases respectively, with 19 bases between them. This table comes from immunoSEQ multiplex PCR, and its TCRdb copy is limited to in-frame clones, with some not included. The data show 2 million to 2.5 million clones, with approximately 96% seen just once and roughly 0.13% held by the top ten. The sequencing input was naive CD4+ T cells sorted from blood. Documented subset: CD45RA+ positively selected. The sequence derives from a young man in good health. The chain carries TRBV18 and TRBJ1-2, with D hard to call. The CDR3 protein is CASSPPDKSGRTF. Written as DNA, the CDR3 is TGTGCCAGCTCACCCCCCGACAAGTCGGGGAGGACCTTC.